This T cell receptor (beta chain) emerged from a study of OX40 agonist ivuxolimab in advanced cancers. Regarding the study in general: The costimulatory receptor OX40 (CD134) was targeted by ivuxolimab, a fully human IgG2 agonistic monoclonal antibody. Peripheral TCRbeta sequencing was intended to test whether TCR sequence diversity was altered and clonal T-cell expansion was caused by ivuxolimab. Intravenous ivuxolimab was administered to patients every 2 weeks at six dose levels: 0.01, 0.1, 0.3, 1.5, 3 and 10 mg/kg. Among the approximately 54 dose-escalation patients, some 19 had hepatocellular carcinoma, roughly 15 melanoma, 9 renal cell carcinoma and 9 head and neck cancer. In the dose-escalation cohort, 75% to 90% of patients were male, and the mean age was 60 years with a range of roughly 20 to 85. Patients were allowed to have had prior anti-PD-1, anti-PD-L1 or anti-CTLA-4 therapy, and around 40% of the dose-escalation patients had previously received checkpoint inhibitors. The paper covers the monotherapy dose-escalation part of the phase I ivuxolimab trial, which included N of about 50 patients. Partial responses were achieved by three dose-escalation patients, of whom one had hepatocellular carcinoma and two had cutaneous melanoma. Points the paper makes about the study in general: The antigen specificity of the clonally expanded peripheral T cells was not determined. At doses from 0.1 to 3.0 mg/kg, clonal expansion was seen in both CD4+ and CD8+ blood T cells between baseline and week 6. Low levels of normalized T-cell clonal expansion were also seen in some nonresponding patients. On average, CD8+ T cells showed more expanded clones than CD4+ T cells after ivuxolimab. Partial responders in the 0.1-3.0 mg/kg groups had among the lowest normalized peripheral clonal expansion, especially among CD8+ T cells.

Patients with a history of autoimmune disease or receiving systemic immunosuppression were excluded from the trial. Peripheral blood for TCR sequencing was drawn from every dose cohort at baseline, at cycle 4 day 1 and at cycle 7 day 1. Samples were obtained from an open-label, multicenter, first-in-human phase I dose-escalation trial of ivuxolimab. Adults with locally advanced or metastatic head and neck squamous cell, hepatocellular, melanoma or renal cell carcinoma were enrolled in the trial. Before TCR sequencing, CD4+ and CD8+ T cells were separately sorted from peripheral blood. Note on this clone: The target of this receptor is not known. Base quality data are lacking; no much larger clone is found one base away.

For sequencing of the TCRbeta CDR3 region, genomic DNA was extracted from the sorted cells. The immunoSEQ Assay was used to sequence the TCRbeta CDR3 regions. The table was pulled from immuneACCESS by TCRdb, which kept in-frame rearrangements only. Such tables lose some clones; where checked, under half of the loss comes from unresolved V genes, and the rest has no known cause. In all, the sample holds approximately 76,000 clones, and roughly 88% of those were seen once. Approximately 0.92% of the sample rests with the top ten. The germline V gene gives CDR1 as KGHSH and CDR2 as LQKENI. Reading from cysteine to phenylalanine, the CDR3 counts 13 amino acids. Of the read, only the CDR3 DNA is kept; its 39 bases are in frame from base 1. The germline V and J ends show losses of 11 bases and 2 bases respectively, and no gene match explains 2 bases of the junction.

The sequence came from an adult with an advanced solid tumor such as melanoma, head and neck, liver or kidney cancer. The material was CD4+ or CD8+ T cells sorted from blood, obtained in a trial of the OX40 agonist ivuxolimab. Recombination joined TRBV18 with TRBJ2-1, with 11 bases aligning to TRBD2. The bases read TGTGCCTGTAGCGGGAGGGCCTACAATGAGCAGTTCTTC. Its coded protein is CACSGRAYNEQFF.